These T cell receptor beta chains were read from a single sample in a study of blood T cell repertoires in COVID-19. Measured with immunoSEQ multiplex PCR; TCRdb has only the in-frame clones, and not every one. The sample lists roughly 250,000 clones, 80% to 90% occurring once. Sequencing was carried out using PBMCs or T cells enriched from blood (not recorded which). The receptors here all came from a woman in her thirties or forties who had been exposed to COVID-19. Each CDR3 is given with its conserved first and last residue. Fields, in order: J gene, CDR3 length, V gene, clone size, D gene, CDR3 protein, CDR3 DNA. D genes are given only for firm matches. Size values are once, few and many counts, or a class for expanded clones, and some rows have none.

>TRBJ1-5|15|TRBV2|few|NA
CASKLDTTLNQPQHF
TGTGCCAGCAAGCTTGACACAACCCTCAATCAGCCCCAGCATTTT
>TRBJ2-1|14|TRBV6-6|NA|NA
CASSYSRIYNEQFF
TGTGCCAGCAGTTACTCGCGGATCTACAATGAGCAGTTCTTC
>TRBJ1-3|15|TRBV28|NA|NA
CASSSGGASGNTIYF
TGTGCCAGCAGTTCGGGGGGTGCCTCTGGAAACACCATATATTTT
>TRBJ1-4|15|TRBV15|NA|NA
CATSRDSPFREKLFF
TGTGCCACCAGCAGGGATAGCCCCTTTCGAGAAAAACTGTTTTTT
>TRBJ1-1|13|TRBV5-1|once|NA
CASSLYSNTEAFF
TGCGCCAGCAGCTTGTACAGTAACACTGAAGCTTTCTTT
>TRBJ1-1|14|TRBV11-1|NA|NA
CASSLGTGRTEAFF
TGTGCCAGCAGCTTAGGGACGGGGAGAACTGAAGCTTTCTTT
>TRBJ1-1|15|TRBV11-2|NA|NA
CASSPMVVSNTEAFF
TGTGCCAGCAGCCCCATGGTAGTATCGAACACTGAAGCTTTCTTT
>TRBJ1-4|15|TRBV14|NA|NA
CASSQEERRGEKLFF
TGTGCCAGCAGCCAAGAGGAGCGAAGAGGTGAAAAACTGTTTTTT
>TRBJ1-6|16|TRBV4-1|NA|TRBD1
CASSQGPGQANSPLHF
TGCGCCAGCAGCCAAGGACCGGGACAGGCTAATTCACCCCTCCACTTT
>TRBJ2-7|14|TRBV28|NA|TRBD1
CASSDPGGAYEQYF
TGTGCCAGCAGCGACCCAGGGGGCGCTTACGAGCAGTACTTC
>TRBJ2-7|13|TRBV28|NA|NA
CASIGGSSYEQYF
TGTGCCAGCATTGGGGGGAGCTCCTACGAGCAGTACTTC
>TRBJ1-1|15|TRBV11-2|NA|TRBD1
CASTGIGDSYTEAFF
TGTGCCAGCACGGGTATAGGGGACAGTTACACTGAAGCTTTCTTT
>TRBJ2-1|15|TRBV6-1|NA|NA
CASSEVRGSYNEQFF
TGTGCCAGCAGTGAAGTCAGGGGATCCTACAATGAGCAGTTCTTC
>TRBJ2-5|15|TRBV7-2|NA|TRBD2
CASSTSGNHQETQYF
TGTGCCAGCAGCACAAGCGGGAACCACCAAGAGACCCAGTACTTC
>TRBJ2-1|18|TRBV25-1|few|TRBD2
CASSHTLGLADLYNEQFF
TGTGCCAGCAGTCATACACTCGGACTAGCGGATCTTTACAATGAGCAGTTCTTC
>TRBJ2-7|15|TRBV27|NA|NA
CASSFKITGNYEQYF
TGTGCCAGCAGTTTCAAGATTACAGGGAACTACGAGCAGTACTTC
>TRBJ2-1|15|TRBV15|NA|TRBD1
CATSSLTGLDNEQFF
TGTGCCACCAGCAGTCTGACAGGGTTGGACAATGAGCAGTTCTTC
>TRBJ2-1|14|TRBV19|NA|NA
CASSAGWGGYEQFF
TGTGCCAGTAGTGCCGGGTGGGGGGGCTATGAGCAGTTCTTC
>TRBJ2-3|12|TRBV12-3/TRBV12-4|NA|NA
CASSLSADTQYF
TGTGCCAGCAGTTTATCAGCAGATACGCAGTATTTT
>TRBJ1-2|16|TRBV28|NA|TRBD1
CASSLVLGQGDYGYTF
TGTGCCAGCAGTCTAGTACTCGGACAGGGAGATTATGGCTACACCTTC
>TRBJ1-6|15|TRBV9|NA|TRBD1
CASAQGTGGNSPLHF
TGTGCCAGCGCCCAGGGCACAGGGGGAAATTCACCCCTCCACTTT
>TRBJ1-1|15|TRBV6-5|NA|NA
CASSYVGGSDTEAFF
TGTGCCAGCAGTTACGTGGGGGGGTCGGACACTGAAGCTTTCTTT
>TRBJ2-1|12|TRBV11-1|few|NA
CASSLRENEQFF
TGTGCCAGCAGCTTACGGGAAAATGAGCAGTTCTTC
>TRBJ2-5|16|TRBV5-1|few|TRBD2
CASSLGGAGAGETQYF
TGCGCCAGCAGCCTCGGGGGAGCGGGGGCGGGGGAGACCCAGTACTTC
>TRBJ1-2|14|TRBV19|NA|TRBD1
CASSQTGGDDGYTF
TGTGCCAGTAGTCAGACAGGGGGCGATGATGGCTACACCTTC
>TRBJ2-4|13|TRBV29-1|NA|NA
CSVDITGSTIQYF
TGCAGCGTTGATATTACAGGGTCTACCATTCAGTACTTC
>TRBJ1-1|12|TRBV28|NA|NA
CASSFWRTEAFF
TGTGCCAGCAGTTTCTGGCGGACTGAAGCTTTCTTT